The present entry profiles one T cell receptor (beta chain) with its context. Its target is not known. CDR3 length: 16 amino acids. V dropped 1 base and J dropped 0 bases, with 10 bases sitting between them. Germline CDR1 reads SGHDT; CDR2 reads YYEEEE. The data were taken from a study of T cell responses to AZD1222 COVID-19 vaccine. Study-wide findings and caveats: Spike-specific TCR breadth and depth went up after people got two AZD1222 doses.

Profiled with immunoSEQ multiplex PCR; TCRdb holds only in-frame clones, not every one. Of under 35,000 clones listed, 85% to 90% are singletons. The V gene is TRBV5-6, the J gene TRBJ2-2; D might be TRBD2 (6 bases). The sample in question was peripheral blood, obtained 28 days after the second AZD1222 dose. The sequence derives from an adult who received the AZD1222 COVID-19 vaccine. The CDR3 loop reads CASSLSLAANTGELFF. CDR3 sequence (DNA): TGTGCCAGCAGCTTGTCATTAGCGGCGAACACCGGGGAGCTGTTTTTT.